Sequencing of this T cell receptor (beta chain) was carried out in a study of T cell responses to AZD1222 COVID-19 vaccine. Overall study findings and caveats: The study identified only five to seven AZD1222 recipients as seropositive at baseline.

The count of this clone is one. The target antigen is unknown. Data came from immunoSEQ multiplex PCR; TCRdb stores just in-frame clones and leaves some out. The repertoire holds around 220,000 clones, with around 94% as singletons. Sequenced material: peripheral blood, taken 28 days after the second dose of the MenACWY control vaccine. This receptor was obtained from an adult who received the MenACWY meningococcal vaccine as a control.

The CDR3 nucleotides are TGTGCCAGCAGTCCGTCGACCCTACAGGGGGTTAAATATGGCTACACCTTC. Amino acids: CASSPSTLQGVKYGYTF. This chain joins TRBV27 and TRBJ1-2, with TRBD1 matching 8 bases. Per germline, CDR1 MNHEY and CDR2 SMNVEV (reference sequence). Losses at the gene ends were 5 bases for V and 5 bases for J; bases not matched to a gene: 16. This CDR3 is built from 17 residues.